These T cell receptor beta chains were read from a single sample in a study of T cell responses to AZD1222 COVID-19 vaccine. Assay: immunoSEQ multiplex PCR; the TCRdb copy retains only in-frame clones and omits some. The data contain 170,000 or so clones, about nine tenths of them singletons. The sample in question was peripheral blood, obtained on day 0 of AZD1222 vaccination. Receptors originate from an adult in good health. Each CDR3 is given with its conserved first and last residue. Fields, in order: D gene, CDR3 length, V gene, J gene, CDR3 DNA, CDR3 protein. A D gene is named only where the DNA matches it firmly.

TRBD2	17	TRBV7-3	TRBJ2-1	TGTGCCAGCAGCCTACTCCAGCGGGAGGGCCGCCCCGGTGAGCAGTTCTTC	CASSLLQREGRPGEQFF
-	15	TRBV28	TRBJ2-7	TGTGCCAGCAGTTACCGACGGACCTTATACTACGAGCAGTACTTC	CASSYRRTLYYEQYF
TRBD1	18	TRBV27	TRBJ1-1	TGTGCCAGCAGTGCACACCGGGACAGGGCAGTGTTTGGGGCTGAAGCTTTCTTT	CASSAHRDRAVFGAEAFF
TRBD1	15	TRBV29-1	TRBJ2-7	TGCAGCGTTGAAGATCTTAGCGGACAGGGCTCCGAGCAGTACTTC	CSVEDLSGQGSEQYF
TRBD2	15	TRBV7-2	TRBJ2-7	TGTGCCAGCAGCTTAGAGCCTAGCGGGATCTACGAGCAGTACTTC	CASSLEPSGIYEQYF
TRBD1	13	TRBV10-1	TRBJ1-2	TGCGCCAGCAGTGTCGGGACAGGGGGCGGCTACACCTTC	CASSVGTGGGYTF
-	18	TRBV7-2	TRBJ2-6	TGTGCCAGCAGCAAACATACTGTTGTAAGCTCTGGGGCCAACGTCCTGACTTTC	CASSKHTVVSSGANVLTF
-	16	TRBV14	TRBJ2-1	TGTGCCAGCAGCCAAGGCGCGGGCAGGGTTGGTAATGAGCAGTTCTTC	CASSQGAGRVGNEQFF
-	12	TRBV28	TRBJ2-7	TGTGCCAGCAGTTTATATCTCCGAGAGCAGTACTTC	CASSLYLREQYF
-	12	TRBV28	TRBJ1-3	TGTGCCATTGGACAGCTTCGAAACACCATATATTTT	CAIGQLRNTIYF
-	17	TRBV5-1	TRBJ1-4	TGCGCCAGCAGCCGAGCGGGGGCCGGAGGGGGTAATGAAAAACTGTTTTTT	CASSRAGAGGGNEKLFF
TRBD2	15	TRBV7-9	TRBJ2-1	TGTGCCAGCAGCTTTCGACCAGCGGGGCGCGATGAGCAGTTCTTC	CASSFRPAGRDEQFF
-	16	TRBV7-8	TRBJ2-7	TGTGCCAGCAGTCGTCGGGACACCGGGCTGTGGGACGAGCAGTACTTC	CASSRRDTGLWDEQYF
-	14	TRBV9	TRBJ2-7	TGTGCCAGCAGCCCCCGAGGGATCAACTACGAGCAGTACTTC	CASSPRGINYEQYF
-	14	TRBV20-1	TRBJ2-3	TGCAGTGCTAGTAGGGTGGGGGGCACAGATACGCAGTATTTT	CSASRVGGTDTQYF
-	13	TRBV7-9	TRBJ1-2	TGTGCCAGCAGCTTAGGGACAGTCTATGGCTACACCTTC	CASSLGTVYGYTF